This T cell receptor (beta chain) stems from a study of T-cell reconstitution after alpha-beta-depleted transplantation in children. Study-wide results and caveats: Once a year had passed after transplant, T-cell counts and diversity came mostly from newly produced T cells. Alpha-beta T cells present about two months after transplant were reported to originate from several hundred expanded graft clones. In some patients, recipient T cells and intrathymic progenitors surviving conditioning explained high day-60 diversity.

This clonotype was observed at least ten times. Its target is unknown. A TCRbeta library incorporating unique molecular identifiers was prepared. Each CDR3 protein is one row after TCRdb ran MiXCR on the PCR reads. The table records 280,000 or so distinct CDR3 sequences, about 9.9% of them present only once. CDR1 is SQVTM and CDR2 is ANQGSEA in the germline V gene. The CDR3 extends over 12 amino acids. The V end was cut by 8 bases, the J end by 4 bases, with 12 bases between. The sample was peripheral blood, taken 180 days after TCRalphabeta/CD19-depleted stem cell transplant. The chain combines TRBV29-1 with TRBJ2-1; the D is unclear. This receptor was taken from a male patient aged 2-9 years who had a stem cell transplant for chronic granulomatous disease, so the T cells may come from the graft donor. This CDR3 is CSPQGRYNEQFF. The CDR3 DNA reads as TGCAGCCCGCAAGGAAGGTACAATGAGCAGTTCTTC.